What follows is one TCR beta chain and its context. This sample is part of a study of shared T cell receptors in the human thymus. The protocol was immunoSEQ multiplex PCR, while the TCRdb copy is restricted to in-frame clones and leaves out a portion. The sample has under 700,000 clones, around 78% seen once. This sample also belongs to another study, concerning human thymus T cells. That source reports: The source of the thymus tissue was resections taken during corrective heart surgery. Across thymic and blood repertoires, the usage of V and J genes appeared to be biased. Related research examined unrelated individuals and reported that their thymic repertoires overlapped highly.

The sequence was obtained from a boy under two years old with a congenital heart defect. What was sequenced was thymocytes.

CDR3 nucleotide sequence: TGTGCCAGCAGCTTGGGTAGCGGGAGGGCCAGGAGGTACAATGAGCAGTTCTTC. It specifies CASSLGSGRARRYNEQFF. This chain connects TRBV5-6 to TRBJ2-1; TRBD2 aligns across 11 bases. Germline V lookup: CDR1 SGHDT, CDR2 YYEEEE. This CDR3 is 18 amino acids long. V gave up 0 bases and J gave up 4 bases; unmatched junction bases: 9.